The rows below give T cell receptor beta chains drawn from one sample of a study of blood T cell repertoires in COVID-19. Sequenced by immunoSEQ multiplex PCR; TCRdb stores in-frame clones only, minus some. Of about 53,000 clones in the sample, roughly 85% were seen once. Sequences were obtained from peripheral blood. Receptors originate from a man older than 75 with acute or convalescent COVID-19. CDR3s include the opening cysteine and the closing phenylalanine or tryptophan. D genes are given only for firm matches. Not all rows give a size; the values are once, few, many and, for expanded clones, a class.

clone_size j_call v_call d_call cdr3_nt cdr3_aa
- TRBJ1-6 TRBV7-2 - TGTGCCAGCACCCGCTGGGGAGTTAATTCACCCCTCCACTTT CASTRWGVNSPLHF
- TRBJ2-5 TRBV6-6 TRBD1 TGTGCCAGCAGAGGGGGGAGACAGGGGAACTTC CASRGGRQGNF
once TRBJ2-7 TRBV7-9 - TGTGCCAGCAGCTTACGAACGGGGGTCGACGAGCAGTACTTC CASSLRTGVDEQYF
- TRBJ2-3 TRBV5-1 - TGCGCCAGCAGGGCCGGGACAAGGGTCACAGATACGCAGTATTTT CASRAGTRVTDTQYF
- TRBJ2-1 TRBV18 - TGTGCCAGCTCACATCTCAGGGCGGACAATGAGCAGTTCTTC CASSHLRADNEQFF
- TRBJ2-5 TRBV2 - TGTGCCAGCACCCGGGGGGCCGGAGAGACCCAGTACTTC CASTRGAGETQYF
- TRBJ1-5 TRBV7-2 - TGTGCCAGCAGCTTAGAGTCGCATAGTCCCCAGCATTTT CASSLESHSPQHF
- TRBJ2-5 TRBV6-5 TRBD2 TGTGCCAGCAGTCCTAGCGGGGGGGGCGGAGAGACCCAGTACTTC CASSPSGGGGETQYF
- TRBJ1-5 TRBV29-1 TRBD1 TGCAGCGCCGGGGACAGGGGGGACAATCAGCCCCAGCATTTT CSAGDRGDNQPQHF
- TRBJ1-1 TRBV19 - TGTGCCAGTAGTATATCGGGGACTCTTGAGAACACTGAAGCTTTCTTT CASSISGTLENTEAFF
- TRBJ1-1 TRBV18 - TGTGCCAGCTCAGCAGGCAAAGCAGGGGTCACTGAAGCTTTCTTT CASSAGKAGVTEAFF
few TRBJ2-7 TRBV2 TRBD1 TGTGCCAGCAGGCTAGGGACAGGGGGTGGCGAGCAGTACTTC CASRLGTGGGEQYF
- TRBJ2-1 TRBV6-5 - TGTGCCAGCAGTTCCCTCTTGAGTGAGCAGTTCTTC CASSSLLSEQFF
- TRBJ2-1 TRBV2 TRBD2 TGTGCCAGCAGAGTCGGACTAGCGGGGGACAATGAGCAGTTCTTC CASRVGLAGDNEQFF
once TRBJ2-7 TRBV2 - TGTGCCAGCAGCCCCGTCCCTTACGAGCAGTACTTC CASSPVPYEQYF
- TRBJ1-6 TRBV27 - TGTGCCAGCAATGGTCGGGGTTCACCCCTCCACTTT CASNGRGSPLHF
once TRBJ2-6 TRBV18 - TGTGCCAGCTCACCAGGAGGCTCTGGGGCCAACGTCCTGACTTTC CASSPGGSGANVLTF
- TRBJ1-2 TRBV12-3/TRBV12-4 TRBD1 TGTGCCAGCAGTACAGGGGGCGTAGGCTACACCTTC CASSTGGVGYTF
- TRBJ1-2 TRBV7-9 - TGTGCCAGCAGCTTATCCTCCGTGGAGAACTATGGCTACACCTTC CASSLSSVENYGYTF
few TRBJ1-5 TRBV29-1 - TGCAGCGTTGTGGGCGGGTCCGATCAGCCCCAGCATTTT CSVVGGSDQPQHF
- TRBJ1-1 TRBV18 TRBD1 TGTGCCAGCTCACCGAACAGGGGATTGCCCACTGAAGCTTTCTTT CASSPNRGLPTEAFF
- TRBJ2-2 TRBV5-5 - TGTGCCAGCAGTAAGAACACCGGGGAGCTGTTTTTT CASSKNTGELFF
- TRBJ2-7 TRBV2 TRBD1 TGTGCCAGCTTGGGCAGGGGGCGCCGCTTCGAGCAGTACTTC CASLGRGRRFEQYF
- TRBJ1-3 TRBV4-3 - TGCGCCAGCAGCCAAGGACACGGAATCTCTGGAAACACCATATATTTT CASSQGHGISGNTIYF
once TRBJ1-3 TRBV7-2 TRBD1 TGTGCCAGCAGCAGATCCGGGACAGTCTACTCTGGAAACACCATATATTTT CASSRSGTVYSGNTIYF
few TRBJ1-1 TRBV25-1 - TGTGCCAGCAGTCCCCAGGGGAGGGGGATGAACACTGAAGCTTTCTTT CASSPQGRGMNTEAFF
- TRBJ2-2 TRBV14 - TGTGCCAGCAGCCAACTCCAGTTAACCGGGGAGCTGTTTTTT CASSQLQLTGELFF
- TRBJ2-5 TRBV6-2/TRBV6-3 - TGTGCCAGCAGCCAGTCGTCCTGGGGCGGGGGCTCCAGGAAGACCCAGTACTTC CASSQSSWGGGSRKTQYF
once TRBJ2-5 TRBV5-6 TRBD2 TGTGCCAGCAGCTACATAGCGGGGGGCTTTAAGACCCAGTACTTC CASSYIAGGFKTQYF
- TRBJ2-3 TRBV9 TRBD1 TGTGCCAGCAGCGACCGGGACAGGAGCACAGATACGCAGTATTTT CASSDRDRSTDTQYF
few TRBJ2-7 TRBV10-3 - TGTGCCATCAGCGTCCGACAGGAAAACGAGCAGTACTTC CAISVRQENEQYF
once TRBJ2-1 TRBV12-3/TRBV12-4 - TGTGCCAGCGCAGTTTCTAGGGGTGCTGAGCAGTTCTTC CASAVSRGAEQFF
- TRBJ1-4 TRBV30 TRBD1 TGTGCCTGGACTGGGACAGCTACTAATGAAAAACTGTTTTTT CAWTGTATNEKLFF
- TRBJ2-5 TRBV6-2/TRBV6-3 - TGTGCCAGCAGCTGGGGGGCTAGCGGCAAGACCCAGTACTTC CASSWGASGKTQYF
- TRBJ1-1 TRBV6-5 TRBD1 TGTGCCAGCAAGGACAGGGATTATGATGAAGCTTTCTTT CASKDRDYDEAFF
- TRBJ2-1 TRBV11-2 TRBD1 TGTGCCAGCAGCTTAATTAAGGGGACAGGGGGCAATGAGCAGTTCTTC CASSLIKGTGGNEQFF
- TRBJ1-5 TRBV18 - TGTGCCAGCTCACCTGACTATAGCAATCAGCCCCAGCATTTT CASSPDYSNQPQHF
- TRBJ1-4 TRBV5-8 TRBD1 TGTGCCAGCAGTTCGGGACAGACACTTAATGAAAAACTGTTTTTT CASSSGQTLNEKLFF
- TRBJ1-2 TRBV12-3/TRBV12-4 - TGTGCCAGCAACCGACCAGGCAGCTATGGCTACACCTTC CASNRPGSYGYTF
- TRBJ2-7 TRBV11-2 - TGTGCCAGCAGCTTAGGGATGAGGTACGAGCAGTACTTC CASSLGMRYEQYF
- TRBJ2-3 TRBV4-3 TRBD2 TGCGCCAGCAGCCAAGAATGGACTAGCGCAGGTACGCAGTATTTT CASSQEWTSAGTQYF
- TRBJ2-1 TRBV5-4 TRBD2 TGTGCCAGCAGCTCGCCGACTAGCGGGGGGGTAAGTGAGCAGTTCTTC CASSSPTSGGVSEQFF
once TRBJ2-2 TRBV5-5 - TGTGCCAGCAGGTTAATCGCGAACACCGGGGAGCTGTTTTTT CASRLIANTGELFF
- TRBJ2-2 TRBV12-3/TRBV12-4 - TGTGCCAGCAGTTTTACGCAGATCGGGGAGCTGTTTTTT CASSFTQIGELFF
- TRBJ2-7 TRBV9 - TGTGCCAGCAGCGTAAACAGGGAGGGGACCTACGAGCAGTACTTC CASSVNREGTYEQYF
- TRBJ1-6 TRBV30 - TGTGCCTGGAGTAGGCCAGGAGAGGGCAATTCACCCCTCCACTTT CAWSRPGEGNSPLHF
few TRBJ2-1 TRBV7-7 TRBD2 TGTGCTAGCAGCTTAGCAGCGGGACCCTACAATGAGCAGTTCTTC CASSLAAGPYNEQFF